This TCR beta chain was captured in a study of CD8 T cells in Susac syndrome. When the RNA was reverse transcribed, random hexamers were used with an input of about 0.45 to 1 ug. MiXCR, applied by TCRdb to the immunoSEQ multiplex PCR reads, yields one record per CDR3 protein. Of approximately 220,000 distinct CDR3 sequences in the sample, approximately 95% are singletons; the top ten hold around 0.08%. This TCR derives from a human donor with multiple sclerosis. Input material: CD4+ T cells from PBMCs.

The CDR3 here is CASSDGDYEQYF. In DNA, the CDR3 is TGTGCCAGCAGCGACGGTGACTACGAGCAGTACTTC. The chain carries TRBV7-9 and TRBJ2-7; D unclear. CDR3 length: 12 amino acids. With 5 bases removed from V and 3 bases from J, the gap between germline ends came to 8 bases. Germline CDR1 and CDR2: SEHNR and FQNEAQ (reference sequence). The full variable domain, with the rest looked up from reference TRBV7-9 and TRBJ2-7, is DTGVSQNPRHKITKRGQNVTFRCDPISEHNRLYWYRQTLGQGPEFLTYFQNEAQLEKSRLLSDRFSAERPKGSFSTLEIQRTEQGDSAMYLCASSDGDYEQYFGPGTRLTVT.